This is a list of T cell receptor beta chains from one sample in a study of T cells after yellow fever vaccination. TCRdb passed the 5' RACE reads through MiXCR, listing each CDR3 protein once. The table records a few hundred thousand distinct CDR3 sequences, about an eighth of them present only once. The material was CD4+ T cells sorted from PBMCs, obtained 15 days after the yellow fever booster vaccination. The receptor source for this set is a man between 18 and 29 years old who received the YFV17D yellow fever vaccine. Both conserved end residues are trimmed from each CDR3. Fields, in order: J gene, V gene, CDR3 protein.

>TRBJ2-2|TRBV7-3
ASSLTENTGELF
>TRBJ2-1|TRBV20-1
SARDRGGPNEQF
>TRBJ2-3|TRBV6-6
ARSRDRADTQY
>TRBJ1-2|TRBV10-3
AISESSGTRDGYT
>TRBJ1-2|TRBV30
AWRTPGGFYGYT
>TRBJ2-3|TRBV7-3
ASSLDAGVTDTQY
>TRBJ2-5|TRBV7-3
ASSRDGRTQY
>TRBJ2-2|TRBV4-2
ASTLSPSGGVNTGELF
>TRBJ2-2|TRBV25-1
ASSENRGGTGELF
>TRBJ1-5|TRBV7-2
ASSSGTRENQPQH
>TRBJ2-5|TRBV4-2
ASSQDPGGRETQY
>TRBJ2-7|TRBV15
ATSRDPGSSYEQY
>TRBJ1-1|TRBV27
ASSFRRQGFEAF
>TRBJ1-5|TRBV5-5
ASSPKEGPRSYSNQPQH
>TRBJ1-5|TRBV7-8
ASSAGQGAVGNQPQH
>TRBJ2-1|TRBV4-2
ASSQDGTRGHEQF
>TRBJ1-1|TRBV19
ASSPRQDGTEAF
>TRBJ1-4|TRBV27
ASRAGGLGNEKLF